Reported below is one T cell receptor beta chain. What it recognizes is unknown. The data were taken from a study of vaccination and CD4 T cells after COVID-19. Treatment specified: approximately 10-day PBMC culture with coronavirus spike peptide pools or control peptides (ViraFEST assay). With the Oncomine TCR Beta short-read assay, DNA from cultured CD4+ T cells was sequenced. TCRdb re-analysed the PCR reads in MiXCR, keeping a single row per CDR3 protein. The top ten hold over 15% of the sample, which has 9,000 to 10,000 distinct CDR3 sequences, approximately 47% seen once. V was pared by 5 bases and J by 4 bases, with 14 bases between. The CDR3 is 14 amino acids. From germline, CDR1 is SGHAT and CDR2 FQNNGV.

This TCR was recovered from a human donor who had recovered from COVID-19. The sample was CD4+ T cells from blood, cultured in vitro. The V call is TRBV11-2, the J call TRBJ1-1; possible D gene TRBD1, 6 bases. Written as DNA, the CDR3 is TGTGCCAGCAGCCCCCAACAGGGAATCACTGAAGCTTTCTTT. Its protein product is CASSPQQGITEAFF.